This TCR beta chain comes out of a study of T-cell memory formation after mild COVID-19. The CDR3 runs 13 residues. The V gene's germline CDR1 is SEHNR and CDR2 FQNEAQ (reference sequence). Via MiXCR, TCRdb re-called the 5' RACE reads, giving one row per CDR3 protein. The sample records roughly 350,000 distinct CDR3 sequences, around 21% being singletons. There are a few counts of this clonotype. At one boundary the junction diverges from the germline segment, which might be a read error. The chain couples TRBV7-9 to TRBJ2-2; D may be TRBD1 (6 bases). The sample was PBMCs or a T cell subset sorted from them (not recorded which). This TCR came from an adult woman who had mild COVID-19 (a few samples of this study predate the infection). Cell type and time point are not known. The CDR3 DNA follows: TGTGCCAGCATCTTACAGGGTTCCGGGGAGCTGTTTTTT. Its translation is CASILQGSGELFF.